These 31 T cell receptor beta chains were all obtained from the same sample, sequenced in a study of CD8 T cells in Susac syndrome. Reverse transcription of about 0.45 to 1 ug RNA was performed with random hexamers. TCRdb used MiXCR to reprocess the immunoSEQ multiplex PCR reads, holding one entry per CDR3 protein. The table includes around 150,000 distinct CDR3 sequences, approximately 94% detected once. Sequenced material: CD4+ T cells from PBMCs. The receptors derive from a human donor with multiple sclerosis.

This chain links TRBV12-3 or TRBV12-4 with TRBJ1-5; no reliable D call. V lost 7 bases and J 7 bases, leaving 14 bases between the germline ends. The CDR3 spans 13 residues. In nucleotides, the CDR3 is TGTGCCAGCACCGAGGTCGCGGGGCAGCCCCAGCATTTT. Translation: CASTEVAGQPQHF.

The V and J genes are TRBV3-1 and TRBJ2-3; TRBD2 might be the D (5 bases). The CDR3 is 15 amino acids. V was trimmed by 2 bases and J by 2 bases, leaving 11 bases between them. The V gene's germline CDR1 is LGHDT and CDR2 YNNKEL (reference sequence). The DNA of the CDR3 is TGTGCCAGCAGCCAACAAGGACTCCTCACAGATACGCAGTATTTT. This encodes CASSQQGLLTDTQYF.

Written as DNA, the CDR3 is TGTGCCACCAGTGAGGGAAGCAGTTACAATGAGCAGTTCTTC. Residues: CATSEGSSYNEQFF. The chain combines TRBV24-1 with TRBJ2-1; D is ambiguous. The CDR3 covers 14 residues. V lost 4 bases and J 4 bases, leaving 10 bases between the germline ends. Germline CDR1 reads KGHDR; CDR2 reads SFDVKD.

The chain is built from TRBV29-1 and TRBJ1-3, with a possible D match to TRBD1 (6 bases). The V gene's germline CDR1 is SQVTM and CDR2 ANQGSEA. The ends were cut back, 4 bases at V and 2 bases at J, with 9 bases in the middle. The CDR3 length is 13 residues. CDR3 amino acids: CSVGGGTGNTIYF. The CDR3 nucleotides are TGCAGCGTTGGAGGGGGGACTGGAAACACCATATATTTT.

The rearrangement links TRBV3-1 to TRBJ2-7, with 9 positions matching TRBD1. CDR3 length: 14 residues. CDR1 and CDR2 from the germline V gene are LGHDT and YNNKEL (reference sequence). V dropped 5 bases and J dropped 3; count of bases not matched to a gene: 5. CDR3 coding DNA: TGTGCCAGCAGCAGGACAGGGGCTAGCTACGAGCAGTACTTC. It encodes CASSRTGASYEQYF.

The rearrangement joins TRBV4-2 to TRBJ2-3; maybe TRBD2 (5 bases). The CDR3 is 13 amino acids. The germline gives CDR1 LGHNA, CDR2 YNFKEQ. Trimming pared 4 bases from V and 10 bases from J, leaving 15 bases between. The CDR3 region is CASSPRGSAAQYF. In nucleotides, the CDR3 is TGTGCCAGCAGCCCCCGGGGTAGCGCGGCGCAGTATTTT.

The V gene is TRBV29-1, the J gene TRBJ2-4; D is unclear. V was clipped by 3 bases and J by 2 bases, with 8 bases between them. The CDR3 totals 13 residues. Germline V gene lookup returns CDR1 SQVTM and CDR2 ANQGSEA. The CDR3 loop is CSVDDPTKNIQYF. The CDR3 nucleotides read TGCAGCGTTGACGACCCGACCAAAAACATTCAGTACTTC.

This chain joins TRBV4-2 and TRBJ2-7; TRBD2 aligns across 7 bases. The germline CDR1 and CDR2 sequences are LGHNA and YNFKEQ. The junction had 8 bases not matched to a gene; V was cut back by 0 bases and J by 0 bases. CDR3 length: 17 amino acids. The CDR3 DNA reads TGTGCCAGCAGCCAAGAGGGGCTAGCGGAGAGCTCCTACGAGCAGTACTTC. It translates to CASSQEGLAESSYEQYF.

CDR3 sequence (DNA): TGTGCCAGCAGTGTTCCCGGGACTAGTGAGTATGAGCAGTTCTTC. Protein product: CASSVPGTSEYEQFF. The V gene is TRBV12-3 or TRBV12-4, the J gene TRBJ2-1; 8 positions match TRBD2. This CDR3 comprises 15 residues. V trimming: 5 bases; J trimming: 8 bases; junction bases outside the gene matches: 11.

The chain uses TRBV5-1 and TRBJ2-7; a weak D match, TRBD2 (5 bases). Germline V lookup: CDR1 SGHRS, CDR2 YFSETQ. V dropped 0 bases and J dropped 3 bases, with 10 bases sitting between them. This CDR3 has 14 amino acids. This CDR3 is CASSLEGGLYEQYF. CDR3 nucleotide sequence: TGCGCCAGCAGCTTGGAAGGAGGCCTCTACGAGCAGTACTTC.

The rearrangement uses TRBV18 and TRBJ1-4, with D perhaps TRBD1 (6 bases). Germline V lookup: CDR1 KGHSH, CDR2 LQKENI. The CDR3 spans 14 residues. V dropped 4 bases and J dropped 5 bases, with 11 bases sitting between them. This chain's CDR3 is CASSQTGGNEKLFF. Written as DNA, the CDR3 is TGTGCCAGCTCACAGACAGGAGGAAATGAAAAACTGTTTTTT.

The chain employs TRBV12-3 or TRBV12-4 and TRBJ2-3, with TRBD2 as a possible D gene (6 bases). Trimming pared 6 bases from V and 2 bases from J, leaving 12 bases between. The CDR3 spans 14 residues. The CDR3 spells CASRSGVFTDTQYF. The CDR3 coding sequence is TGTGCCAGCAGATCGGGGGTGTTCACAGATACGCAGTATTTT.

V and J are TRBV7-9 and TRBJ1-4; the D gene is possibly TRBD1 (6 bases). Germline CDR1 reads SEHNR; CDR2 reads FQNEAQ (reference sequence). V was pared by 3 bases and J by 0 bases, with 11 bases between. The CDR3 contains 16 residues. The DNA of the CDR3 is TGTGCCAGCAGCTTGGCGGGACATGCAACTAATGAAAAACTGTTTTTT. It codes for CASSLAGHATNEKLFF.

This clonotype was counted between two and nine times. The CDR3: CASRGLAGVAGELFF. The CDR3 bases are TGTGCCAGCAGGGGACTAGCGGGAGTCGCCGGGGAGCTGTTTTTT. The chain has TRBV12-3 or TRBV12-4 and TRBJ2-2; TRBD2 agrees at 14 bases. This CDR3 is built from 15 residues. With V trimmed by 6 bases and J by 6 bases, 3 bases remained unmatched.

The V and J genes are TRBV27 and TRBJ1-4; D is unclear. The V end was cut by 7 bases, the J end by 8 bases, with 20 bases between. The germline CDR1 and CDR2 sequences are MNHEY and SMNVEV (reference sequence). This CDR3 comprises 15 residues. The CDR3 loop is CASIFPWPREEKLFF. The CDR3 coding sequence is TGTGCCAGCATTTTCCCTTGGCCCCGGGAGGAAAAACTGTTTTTT. Looking up the rest from reference TRBV27 and TRBJ1-4 gives the full variable domain: EAQVTQNPRYLITVTGKKLTVTCSQNMNHEYMSWYRQDPGLGLRQIYYSMNVEVTDKGDVPEGYKVSRKEKRNFPLILESPSPNQTSLYFCASIFPWPREEKLFFGSGTQLSVL.

Here the CDR3 DNA reads TGTGCTAGTGGAGCCTCTGGTGAAGAGACCCAGTACTTC. This translates into CASGASGEETQYF. V gene TRBV12-5 combines with J gene TRBJ2-5; D not resolved. This CDR3 spans 13 amino acids. Deletions cut 6 bases from V and 3 bases from J, with 11 bases between. Germline values: CDR1 LGHNT, CDR2 FRNRAP.

The CDR3 here is CSARDASGSNEQFF. The CDR3 DNA follows: TGCAGTGCTAGAGATGCTAGCGGGAGTAATGAGCAGTTCTTC. The chain links TRBV20-1 to TRBJ2-1; TRBD2 matches 10 bases. Germline assignment: CDR1 DFQATT and CDR2 SNEGSKA (reference sequence). The CDR3 length is 14 residues. V dropped 0 bases and J dropped 7; count of bases not matched to a gene: 3.

The chain links TRBV18 to TRBJ2-2; possible D gene TRBD1, 6 bases. This CDR3 comprises 13 residues. Germline-derived CDR1 and CDR2 are KGHSH and LQKENI. The V gene lost 5 bases and the J gene lost 6 bases, with 10 bases spanning the gap. The CDR3 region is CASSEQGAGELFF. Written as DNA, the CDR3 is TGTGCCAGCTCAGAACAGGGCGCCGGGGAGCTGTTTTTT.

V is TRBV2 and J is TRBJ2-3, with D possibly being TRBD1 (6 bases). CDR1 SNHLY and CDR2 FYNNEI come from the germline V gene. CDR3 length equals 14 residues. Trimming pared 6 bases from V and 1 base from J, leaving 11 bases between. The CDR3 sequence: CASSIPGGTDTQYF. The CDR3 DNA reads TGTGCCAGCAGCATCCCAGGGGGCACAGATACGCAGTATTTT.

This chain uses TRBV11-2 with TRBJ2-1; TRBD2 matches 13 bases. Germline loops: CDR1 SGHAT, CDR2 FQNNGV. J gave up 9 bases and V 1 base, and 12 bases lay outside the gene matches. The CDR3 covers 18 residues. CDR3 in DNA: TGTGCCAGCAGCTTAGTGGAGGGACTAGCGGGAATTGGGGGTGAGCAGTTCTTC. Translation: CASSLVEGLAGIGGEQFF. Using reference TRBV11-2 and TRBJ2-1 for the parts outside the CDR3, the full variable domain is EAGVAQSPRYKIIEKRQSVAFWCNPISGHATLYWYQQILGQGPKLLIQFQNNGVVDDSQLPKDRFSAERLKGVDSTLKIQPAKLEDSAVYLCASSLVEGLAGIGGEQFFGPGTRLTVL.

The genes are TRBV4-3 and TRBJ2-2, with 8 positions matching TRBD1. Losses at the gene ends were 6 bases for V and 0 bases for J; bases not matched to a gene: 3. This CDR3 comprises 15 residues. CDR1 is LGHNA and CDR2 is YSLEER in the germline V gene. In DNA form, the CDR3 reads TGCGCCAGCAGGGCACAGGGGGCGAACACCGGGGAGCTGTTTTTT. It specifies CASRAQGANTGELFF.

The chain carries TRBV9 and TRBJ1-2; possibly TRBD1 for D (5 bases). This CDR3 region has 15 residues. Looked up from germline, CDR1 is SGDLS and CDR2 is YYNGEE. The V gene lost 1 base and the J gene lost 1 base, with 11 bases spanning the gap. The CDR3 sequence: CASSVSGPYNYGYTF. CDR3 nucleotide sequence: TGTGCCAGCAGCGTATCGGGACCGTATAACTATGGCTACACCTTC.

The chain joins TRBV3-1 to TRBJ2-2, with TRBD2 as a possible D gene (5 bases). Deletions cut 6 bases from V and 5 bases from J, with 7 bases between. Germline-derived CDR1 and CDR2 are LGHDT and YNNKEL (reference sequence). This CDR3 has 12 amino acids. The CDR3 is CASRRRTGELFF. The CDR3 DNA follows: TGTGCCAGCAGAAGGAGGACCGGGGAGCTGTTTTTT.

This sequence joins TRBV6-5 and TRBJ2-2; 9 bases agree with TRBD2. The germline V gene has CDR1 MNHEY and CDR2 SVGAGI. Unmatched junction bases numbered 5, after V lost 5 bases and J lost 4 bases. The CDR3 is made up of 15 amino acids. CDR3 sequence: CASSKTSGSTGELFF. The CDR3, as DNA: TGTGCCAGCAGTAAGACTAGCGGAAGCACCGGGGAGCTGTTTTTT.

The gene calls are TRBV4-1 and TRBJ2-1, with TRBD2 identical over 13 bases. CDR3 length equals 19 residues. Germline CDR1 reads MGHRA; CDR2 reads YSYEKL. Trimming removed 2 bases from V and 9 bases from J; junction bases left unmatched: 16. CDR3 protein: CASSQPGRVTSGRTVEQFF. CDR3 coding DNA: TGCGCCAGCAGCCAACCCGGCAGGGTGACTAGCGGGAGGACAGTTGAGCAGTTCTTC.

The J gene is TRBJ2-3, the V gene TRBV28; 9 bases match TRBD2. The germline gives CDR1 MDHEN, CDR2 SYDVKM. V lost 10 bases, J lost 5 bases, and 16 bases stayed unmatched. CDR3 length: 16 amino acids. The CDR3 reads CAITIAGDREVDTQYF. The CDR3 nucleotides read TGTGCCATCACCATAGCGGGAGATAGGGAAGTAGATACGCAGTATTTT.

The CDR3 DNA is TGTGCCAGCAGTGAAGCCCGGGCAACTAATGAAAAACTGTTTTTT. This encodes CASSEARATNEKLFF. The genes are TRBV6-1 and TRBJ1-4, with D unresolved. The CDR3 has 15 amino acids. Germline CDR1 reads MNHNS; CDR2 reads SASEGT. V dropped 0 bases and J dropped 0 bases, with 5 bases sitting between them.

The V and J genes are TRBV20-1 and TRBJ2-2; D is undetermined. V lost 0 bases to trimming and J lost 1 base, with 12 bases between them. Per the germline V gene, CDR1 is DFQATT and CDR2 is SNEGSKA (reference sequence). There are 16 residues in the CDR3. The CDR3 loop reads CSARDRVLGNTGELFF. CDR3 coding DNA: TGCAGTGCTAGAGATCGGGTGTTAGGGAACACCGGGGAGCTGTTTTTT.

A single count supports this clonotype. This chain joins TRBV10-3 and TRBJ2-2; D is undetermined. Trimming pared 8 bases from V and 1 base from J, leaving 8 bases between. Germline CDR1 is ENHRY and CDR2 is SYGVKD. This CDR3 contains 13 residues. The CDR3 nucleotides read TGTGCCATCCCCGGAGTGAACACCGGGGAGCTGTTTTTT. As protein: CAIPGVNTGELFF.

The chain links TRBV6-2 or TRBV6-3 to TRBJ1-5; no definite D call. V was trimmed by 0 bases and J by 11 bases, leaving 14 bases between them. The CDR3 has 14 residues. The germline CDR1 and CDR2 sequences are MNHEY and SVGEGT. CDR3 nucleotide sequence: TGTGCCAGCAGTTACTCGTCCGGGCGGCAGGCCCAGCATTTT. This sequence encodes CASSYSSGRQAQHF.

The chain employs TRBV6-2 or TRBV6-3 and TRBJ2-7; 7 bases agree with TRBD2. Germline V gives CDR1 MNHEY, CDR2 SVGEGT. CDR3 length: 15 residues. The V gene end was trimmed by 2 bases and the J gene end by 5 bases; junction bases not matched to a gene: 9. The CDR3 loop reads CASSYGGAGTHEQYF. The CDR3 nucleotides are TGTGCCAGCAGTTACGGGGGAGCGGGAACCCACGAGCAGTACTTC.